The clone carrying this T cell receptor (beta chain) was observed many times. These data belong to a study of T cells in Graves' hyperthyroidism and ophthalmopathy. This CDR3 contains 12 residues. V lost 1 base and J lost 7, with 7 bases in between. It was RNA transcripts that yielded the amplified TCR beta CDR3 regions. With the HTBI primer set, the TCR CDR3 went through a first round of RT-PCR. TCRdb re-called the multiplex PCR reads through MiXCR, storing one row per CDR3 protein. Of roughly 400,000 distinct CDR3 sequences in the sample, more than 20% were seen once. This chain joins TRBV12-3 or TRBV12-4 and TRBJ1-2; no clear D. The TCR originated in a man over 45 with Graves' hyperthyroidism. Material: blood. CDR3 nucleotides: TGTGCCAGCAGTTTAGGGTCTGGTGGCTACACCTTC. This gives the protein CASSLGSGGYTF.